This T cell receptor beta chain was found in a study of OX40 agonist ivuxolimab in advanced cancers. Study background: Administration of intravenous ivuxolimab to patients occurred every 2 weeks at 0.01 to 10 mg/kg. A history of anti-PD-1, anti-PD-L1 or anti-CTLA-4 therapy was acceptable, and roughly 40% had some. General study points: CD8+ T cells showed, on average, more clonal expansion than CD4+ cells.

Assay: immunoSEQ multiplex PCR; the TCRdb copy retains only in-frame clones and omits some. Of around 57,000 clones detected, about 90% appear once; the ten largest clones hold around 20%. To note about this clone: Antigen unknown.

The TCR originated in an adult with an advanced solid tumor such as melanoma, head and neck, liver or kidney cancer. The material sequenced was CD4+ or CD8+ T cells sorted from blood, taken in a trial of the OX40 agonist ivuxolimab.

CDR3 sequence (DNA): TGTGCCAGCAGTTACTCTGGGGCCAACGTCCTGACTTTC. Protein: CASSYSGANVLTF. The genes are TRBV6-5 and TRBJ2-6; D is ambiguous. Germline V gene lookup returns CDR1 MNHEY and CDR2 SVGAGI. The CDR3 extends over 13 amino acids. The V end was cut by 0 bases, the J end by 3 bases, with 0 bases between.